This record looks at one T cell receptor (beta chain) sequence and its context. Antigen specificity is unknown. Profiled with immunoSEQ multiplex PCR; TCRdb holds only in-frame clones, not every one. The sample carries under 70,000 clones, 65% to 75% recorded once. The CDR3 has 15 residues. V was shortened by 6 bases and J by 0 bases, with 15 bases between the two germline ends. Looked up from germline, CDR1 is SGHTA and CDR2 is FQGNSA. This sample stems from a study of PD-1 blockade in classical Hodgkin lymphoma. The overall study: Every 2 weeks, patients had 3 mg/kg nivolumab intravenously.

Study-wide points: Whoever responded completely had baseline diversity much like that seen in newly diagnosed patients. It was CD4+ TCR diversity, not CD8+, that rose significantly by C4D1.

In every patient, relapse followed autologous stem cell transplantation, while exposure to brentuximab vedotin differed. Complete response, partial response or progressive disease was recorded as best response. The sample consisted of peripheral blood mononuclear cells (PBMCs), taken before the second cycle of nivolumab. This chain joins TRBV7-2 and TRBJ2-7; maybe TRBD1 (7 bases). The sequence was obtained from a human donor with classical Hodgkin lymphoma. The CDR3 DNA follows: TGTGCCAGCAGTCAAGGCGGGACAGTCTCCTACGAGCAGTACTTC. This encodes CASSQGGTVSYEQYF.